The next 10 T cell receptor beta chains were all read from a single sample in a study of human CD8 memory T cell subsets (TCRdb year 2020). A Human TCR Profiling Kit was used to prepare UMI-labeled 5' RACE TCRbeta libraries. The reads were reprocessed in TCRdb, with one entry per CDR3 protein sequence and no accompanying DNA. This sample's records show around 9,700 distinct CDR3 sequences. Roughly 15% of the sample is taken by the ten largest. The sample comprised CD8+ T cells from PBMCs. These receptors were taken from a human donor in good health.

The chain joins TRBV7-8 to TRBJ2-1; TCRdb's D call, TRBD2, is unchecked because there is no DNA. The germline V gene has CDR1 SGHVS and CDR2 FQNEAQ. The CDR3 length is 21 residues. The CDR3 reads CASSWLWSPILDELKWNEQFF. The full variable domain, in which reference TRBV7-8 and TRBJ2-1 provide the parts outside the CDR3, is GAGVSQSPRYKVAKRGQDVALRCDPISGHVSLFWYQQALGQGPEFLTYFQNEAQLDKSGLPSDRFFAERPEGSVSTLKIQRTQQEDSAVYLCASSWLWSPILDELKWNEQFFGPGTRLTVL.

In terms of frequency, this clonotype is medium-sized. The chain recombines TRBV3-1 with TRBJ2-2; TCRdb calls TRBD1, which cannot be checked without DNA. Germline assignment: CDR1 LGHDT and CDR2 YNNKEL (reference sequence). This CDR3 region has 15 residues. CDR3 residues: CASRGTGGRTGELFF. The variable domain in full, with the rest retrieved from reference TRBV3-1 and TRBJ2-2, is DTAVSQTPKYLVTQMGNDKSIKCEQNLGHDTMYWYKQDSKKFLKIMFSYNNKELIINETVPNRFSPKSPDKAHLNLHINSLELGDSAVYFCASRGTGGRTGELFFGEGSRLTVL.

This rearrangement joins TRBV7-9 to TRBJ2-7; TCRdb selects TRBD1, and the lack of DNA leaves this call unchecked. Germline V gives CDR1 SEHNR, CDR2 FQNEAQ (reference sequence). The CDR3 totals 14 residues. The CDR3 reads CASSYRGGAYEQYF.

This sequence joins TRBV6-2 or TRBV6-3 and TRBJ2-3; TCRdb reports TRBD1, a call that lacks DNA to check it against. Per the germline V gene, CDR1 is MNHEY and CDR2 is SVGEGT. CDR3 length equals 16 residues. CDR3 sequence: CASLKPGQGALDTQYF.

The gene calls are TRBV27 and TRBJ2-2. This CDR3 is 14 amino acids long. From germline, CDR1 is MNHEY and CDR2 SMNVEV (reference sequence). This chain's CDR3 is CASSLGMNTGELFF.

The chain has TRBV11-3 and TRBJ2-3; as DNA is missing, the TRBD1 call by TCRdb cannot be tested. The germline V gene encodes CDR1 SGHNT and CDR2 YENEEA. The CDR3 extends over 14 amino acids. This chain's CDR3 is CASSLVGGADTQYF.

This chain links TRBV6-1 with TRBJ2-1; TCRdb picks TRBD2, but there is no DNA to check that call. This CDR3 has 17 residues. Per germline, CDR1 MNHNS and CDR2 SASEGT. CDR3: CASSIQPLAASYNEQFF.

This clonotype registers medium-sized (0.01 to 0.1%) by frequency. This chain joins TRBV28 and TRBJ2-5; there is no DNA to check the TCRdb D call of TRBD2. Germline assignment: CDR1 MDHEN and CDR2 SYDVKM. The CDR3 is made up of 14 amino acids. The CDR3 sequence is CASRPPGSKETQYF.

The genes are TRBV28 and TRBJ2-7; TCRdb's D call of TRBD1 is untestable without DNA. Germline loops: CDR1 MDHEN, CDR2 SYDVKM. The CDR3 has 15 amino acids. The CDR3 sequence is CASSFGTGSLDEQYF.

The chain carries TRBV15 and TRBJ1-5; TCRdb picks TRBD1, but there is no DNA to check that call. The CDR3 is 13 residues long. From germline, CDR1 is LNHNV and CDR2 YYDKDF (reference sequence). This CDR3 reads CATSPGTSQPQHF.